The next 4 T cell receptor beta chains were all read from a single sample in a study of T cell responses to AZD1222 COVID-19 vaccine. Generated by immunoSEQ multiplex PCR, the TCRdb table keeps only in-frame clones and is missing some. The data show roughly 97,000 clones, around nine tenths seen once. Sequencing used peripheral blood, obtained on day 0 of AZD1222 vaccination. These TCRs come from an adult in good health.

The chain uses TRBV28 and TRBJ2-3, with 12 bases that match TRBD2. This CDR3 is 16 amino acids long. Germline V gene sequence: CDR1 MDHEN, CDR2 SYDVKM. Unmatched junction bases numbered 0, after V lost 2 bases and J lost 0 bases. CDR3 residues: CASSLLAGGSTDTQYF. The CDR3 coding sequence is TGTGCCAGCAGTTTACTAGCGGGGGGGAGCACAGATACGCAGTATTTT.

V usage is TRBV7-6 and J usage is TRBJ1-3; possible D gene TRBD1, 6 bases. Germline lookup yields CDR1 SGHVS and CDR2 FNYEAQ. V was cut by 5 bases and J by 2 bases, with 16 bases left in between. The CDR3 is 16 residues long. This CDR3 reads CASSPRDTGAGNTIYF. CDR3 DNA: TGTGCCAGCAGCCCCCGGGACACGGGGGCTGGAAACACCATATATTTT. Combining the CDR3 with reference TRBV7-6 and TRBJ1-3 gives the whole variable domain GAGVSQSPRYKVTKRGQDVALRCDPISGHVSLYWYRQALGQGPEFLTYFNYEAQQDKSGLPNDRFSAERPEGSISTLTIQRTEQRDSAMYRCASSPRDTGAGNTIYFGEGSWLTVV.

The J gene is TRBJ1-2, the V gene TRBV28; a weak D match, TRBD1 (5 bases). The CDR3 consists of 12 residues. Trimming removed 6 bases at V and 3 bases at J, with 8 bases between. Germline CDR1 MDHEN, CDR2 SYDVKM. This chain's CDR3 is CASRGDDYGYTF. CDR3 DNA sequence: TGTGCCAGCAGAGGGGACGACTATGGCTACACCTTC.

CDR3 amino acids: CASTGGGWELFF. CDR3 sequence (DNA): TGCGCCAGCACCGGAGGGGGCTGGGAGCTGTTTTTT. V gene TRBV10-2 combines with J gene TRBJ2-2; a possible D gene is TRBD1 (7 bases). Deletions cut 7 bases from V and 9 bases from J, with 12 bases between. Germline loops: CDR1 WSHSY, CDR2 SAAADI. The CDR3 is made up of 12 amino acids.